These 4 T cell receptor beta chains came from one sample sequenced in a study of human T cells and chemical hapten exposure. Time point specified: patch test 2, 6 weeks after DPC sensitization. Treatment specified: therapeutic diphenylcyclopropenone sensitization with weekly scalp DPC. Using its own MiXCR run on the RACE reads, TCRdb lists one record per CDR3 protein. Among 65,000 to 100,000 distinct CDR3 sequences, less than 8.5% were seen once, and the ten largest hold 1.3%. The specimen comprised whole blood, sampled in connection with sensitization to the hapten diphenylcyclopropenone (DPC). All receptors come from a woman aged 25 to 39 with alopecia areata. Some clones in this sample may be carry-over from other donors' samples.

This clonotype was seen ten or more times. V and J are TRBV20-1 and TRBJ2-3, with D possibly being TRBD1 (5 bases). The germline CDR1 and CDR2 sequences are DFQATT and SNEGSKA (reference sequence). This CDR3 has 14 residues. V lost 2 bases and J 4 bases, leaving 13 bases between the germline ends. CDR3 sequence (DNA): TGCAGTGCTAGAAGGTACTTGACAGCAGATACGCAGTATTTT. Translating it yields CSARRYLTADTQYF.

This clonotype appeared many times. The chain's CDR3 is CASSQGVVSNTEAFF. CDR3 coding DNA: TGTGCCAGCAGCCAAGGGGTTGTCTCCAACACTGAAGCTTTCTTT. The chain uses TRBV4-2 and TRBJ1-1, with D hard to call. V was shortened by 1 base and J by 2 bases, with 11 bases between the two germline ends. From germline, CDR1 is LGHNA and CDR2 YNFKEQ. This CDR3 region has 15 residues.

V gene TRBV28 combines with J gene TRBJ2-7; D gene uncertain. The CDR3 loop spans 12 amino acids. The germline CDR1 and CDR2 sequences are MDHEN and SYDVKM. Trimming left V 5 bases short and J 3 bases short, with 8 bases between. The CDR3: CASSLPHYEQYF. Here the CDR3 DNA reads TGTGCCAGCAGTCTCCCGCACTACGAGCAGTACTTC. The full variable domain, in which reference TRBV28 and TRBJ2-7 provide the parts outside the CDR3, is DVKVTQSSRYLVKRTGEKVFLECVQDMDHENMFWYRQDPGLGLRLIYFSYDVKMKEKGDIPEGYSVSREKKERFSLILESASTNQTSMYLCASSLPHYEQYFGPGTRLTVT.

In its sample, this clonotype was seen many times. The V and J genes are TRBV9 and TRBJ2-3, with 7 bases that match TRBD2. The germline gives CDR1 SGDLS, CDR2 YYNGEE. This CDR3 comprises 15 residues. V shed 2 bases and J 2 bases; nucleotides not matched to a gene: 5. The CDR3 sequence is CASSVTGRATDTQYF. CDR3 nucleotide sequence: TGTGCCAGCAGCGTGACTGGGAGGGCCACAGATACGCAGTATTTT.